Listed here are 28 T cell receptor beta chains from one sample, sequenced in a study of T cell repertoires and Cas9 in healthy adults. Sequenced by immunoSEQ multiplex PCR; TCRdb stores in-frame clones only, minus some. The sample records 20,000 to 25,000 clones, 92% being singletons. The sample consisted of CD4+ effector T cells (CD127+, CD25-, CD137-, CD154-) from PBMCs; culture status not recorded. These receptors were obtained from a human donor in good health.

This clone has more than one count but fewer than ten. The V call is TRBV19, the J call TRBJ2-2; 10 bases map to TRBD2. This CDR3 spans 16 amino acids. The germline V gene encodes CDR1 LNHDA and CDR2 SQIVND (reference sequence). The V segment lost 6 bases and the J segment 7 bases; nucleotides outside the gene matches: 11. CDR3 sequence reads: CASRTRTSGPLGELFF. CDR3 sequence (DNA): TGTGCCAGTAGGACCAGGACTAGCGGCCCCCTCGGGGAGCTGTTTTTT.

The CDR3 region is CASRRKGGNGYTF. CDR3 DNA sequence: TGTGCCAGCAGACGAAAGGGGGGGAATGGCTACACCTTC. V is TRBV5-8 and J is TRBJ1-2; a possible D gene is TRBD1 (6 bases). Per the germline V gene, CDR1 is SGHTS and CDR2 is YDEGEE. The CDR3 totals 13 residues. V dropped 5 bases and J dropped 6 bases, with 14 bases sitting between them. Complete variable domain (other parts from reference TRBV5-8 and TRBJ1-2): EAGVTQSPTHLIKTRGQQATLRCSPISGHTSVYWYQQALGLGLQFLLWYDEGEERNRGNFPPRFSGRQFPNYSSELNVNALELEDSALYLCASRRKGGNGYTFGSGTRLTVV.

Only one count was recorded for this clone. This chain joins TRBV2 and TRBJ2-1, with D perhaps TRBD1 or TRBD2 (5 bases each). Trimming pared 5 bases from V and 10 bases from J, leaving 15 bases between. The CDR3 contains 13 residues. Germline values: CDR1 SNHLY, CDR2 FYNNEI. CDR3 nucleotides: TGTGCCAGCAGTTCTATCGGGGCTGGGGAGCAGTTCTTC. It encodes CASSSIGAGEQFF.

The rearrangement joins TRBV6-1 to TRBJ1-2; D possibly corresponds to TRBD1 (5 bases). The CDR3 runs 13 residues. Between the trimmed V and J ends, which lost 7 bases and 8 bases, there was a span of 17 bases. Germline V CDR1 and CDR2: MNHNS, SASEGT. The CDR3 here is CASTEDGAGGYTF. The CDR3 bases are TGTGCCAGCACCGAGGACGGGGCGGGAGGCTACACCTTC.

This chain connects TRBV28 to TRBJ1-5; D unclear. The V gene lost 4 bases and the J gene lost 2 bases, with 12 bases spanning the gap. Germline V gene data show CDR1 as MDHEN and CDR2 as SYDVKM. This CDR3 has 15 residues. CDR3 sequence (DNA): TGTGCCAGCAGTTCCTCCTCGGCCGGCAATCAGCCCCAGCATTTT. Amino acids: CASSSSSAGNQPQHF.

The chain employs TRBV6-5 and TRBJ2-5, with D possibly matching TRBD2 (6 bases). This CDR3 has 14 residues. Germline V gene sequence: CDR1 MNHEY, CDR2 SVGAGI. Trimming removed 4 bases at V and 5 bases at J, with 14 bases between. CDR3 DNA sequence: TGTGCCAGCAGTTTGGGGCTAGCGTGGGAGACCCAGTACTTC. It is translated as CASSLGLAWETQYF.

This chain links TRBV19 with TRBJ2-1; 9 nucleotides align to TRBD1. V was pared by 4 bases and J by 6 bases, with 1 base of the junction left unmatched. The germline V gene has CDR1 LNHDA and CDR2 SQIVND (reference sequence). This CDR3 comprises 13 residues. The CDR3 region has the DNA TGTGCCAGTAGTACGACAGGGGGCAATGAGCAGTTCTTC. This translates into CASSTTGGNEQFF.

The chain has TRBV9 and TRBJ1-2, with D perhaps matching TRBD1 (5 bases). This CDR3 contains 14 residues. Germline V gene lookup returns CDR1 SGDLS and CDR2 YYNGEE. The V end lost 3 bases, the J end lost 5 bases, and 14 bases lay between the germline ends. The CDR3 region has the DNA TGTGCCAGCAGCGCGGTCGACAGTCGGTATGGCTACACCTTC. This gives the protein CASSAVDSRYGYTF. Complete variable domain (other parts from reference TRBV9 and TRBJ1-2): DSGVTQTPKHLITATGQRVTLRCSPRSGDLSVYWYQQSLDQGLQFLIQYYNGEERAKGNILERFSAQQFPDLHSELNLSSLELGDSALYFCASSAVDSRYGYTFGSGTRLTVV.

The chain has TRBV7-3 and TRBJ2-2; D gene unclear. Germline CDR1 reads SGHTA; CDR2 reads FQGTGA. This CDR3 has 13 residues. The V gene lost 2 bases and the J gene lost 4 bases, with 5 bases spanning the gap. CDR3 in DNA: TGTGCCAGCAGCTTACTCGGCACCGGGGAGCTGTTTTTT. It specifies CASSLLGTGELFF.

The chain joins TRBV28 to TRBJ2-2, with 7 bases matching TRBD1. The CDR3 covers 15 residues. V lost 5 bases, J lost 0 bases, and 3 bases stayed unmatched. From germline, CDR1 is MDHEN and CDR2 SYDVKM. CDR3 DNA: TGTGCCAGCAGTACCAGGGGGTCGAACACCGGGGAGCTGTTTTTT. Encoded protein: CASSTRGSNTGELFF.

The chain is built from TRBV19 and TRBJ1-4; D is ambiguous. The V end was cut by 10 bases, the J end by 4 bases, with 7 bases between. Germline CDR1 is LNHDA and CDR2 is SQIVND (reference sequence). The CDR3 has 11 amino acids. The CDR3 here is CATEDNEKLFF. Here the CDR3 DNA reads TGTGCCACCGAAGATAATGAAAAACTGTTTTTT. Based on the CDR3 plus reference TRBV19 and TRBJ1-4, the full variable domain is DGGITQSPKYLFRKEGQNVTLSCEQNLNHDAMYWYRQDPGQGLRLIYYSQIVNDFQKGDIAEGYSVSREKKESFPLTVTSAQKNPTAFYLCATEDNEKLFFGSGTQLSVL.

The chain combines TRBV27 with TRBJ1-2, with a possible D match to TRBD1 (5 bases). There are 12 residues in the CDR3. Germline CDR1 reads MNHEY; CDR2 reads SMNVEV (reference sequence). Trimming cost V 4 bases and J 8 bases, with 11 bases left between them. The CDR3 DNA sequence: TGTGCCAGCAGTTCCGGGGGTAGGGGCTACACCTTC. Its protein product is CASSSGGRGYTF.

V usage is TRBV10-3 and J usage is TRBJ1-1; tentative D call: TRBD1 (6 bases). Germline CDR1 reads ENHRY; CDR2 reads SYGVKD. The CDR3 has 13 residues. The V end lost 7 bases, the J end lost 1 base, and 10 bases lay between the germline ends. Here the CDR3 DNA reads TGTGCCATCACCCTGGACAGGAACACTGAAGCTTTCTTT. Protein: CAITLDRNTEAFF.

The CDR3 loop is CASSPQVSTGEKLFF. DNA of the CDR3: TGTGCCAGCTCACCACAAGTCAGTACGGGTGAAAAACTGTTTTTT. The V call is TRBV18, the J call TRBJ1-4; no firm D call. Trimming took off 1 base at V and 7 bases at J, with 13 bases between the two ends. The V gene's germline CDR1 is KGHSH and CDR2 LQKENI. The CDR3 covers 15 residues. The full variable domain, in which reference TRBV18 and TRBJ1-4 provide the parts outside the CDR3, is NAGVMQNPRHLVRRRGQEARLRCSPMKGHSHVYWYRQLPEEGLKFMVYLQKENIIDESGMPKERFSAEFPKEGPSILRIQQVVRGDSAAYFCASSPQVSTGEKLFFGSGTQLSVL.

Of note for this clone: The CDR3 does not close with the conserved phenylalanine or tryptophan, likely indicating a read error. The V call is TRBV27, the J call TRBJ1-5; D unclear. V lost 2 bases and J 6 bases, leaving 8 bases between the germline ends. Germline V CDR1 and CDR2: MNHEY, SMNVEV (reference sequence). This CDR3 is 13 amino acids long. CDR3 in DNA: TGTGCCAGCAGTTTACGGACGAGTCAGCCCCAGCATCTT. Translated: CASSLRTSQPQHL.

This clone was seen once. The rearrangement joins TRBV5-6 to TRBJ2-2, with 8 bases lining up with TRBD2. CDR1 SGHDT and CDR2 YYEEEE come from the germline V gene. The V segment lost 2 bases and the J segment 9 bases; nucleotides outside the gene matches: 15. This CDR3 region has 17 residues. This CDR3 is CASSFNNLGGGRRELFF. The CDR3 nucleotides read TGTGCCAGCAGCTTTAATAATCTAGGCGGGGGGCGCCGGGAGCTGTTTTTT.

V is TRBV10-3 and J is TRBJ1-1; TRBD1 agrees at 9 bases. The CDR3 extends over 17 amino acids. The germline CDR1 and CDR2 sequences are ENHRY and SYGVKD. V lost 4 bases, J lost 3 bases, and 12 bases stayed unmatched. The DNA for the CDR3 is TGTGCCATCAGTGGAACGGGACAGGGCCGGGCGGACACTGAAGCTTTCTTT. Translating gives CAISGTGQGRADTEAFF.

The V gene is TRBV2, the J gene TRBJ2-1; TRBD2 agrees at 10 bases. The V gene's germline CDR1 is SNHLY and CDR2 FYNNEI. J was trimmed by 7 bases and V by 4 bases; bases with no gene match: 7. The CDR3 runs to 15 residues. CDR3 loop: CASSVGLAGENEQFF. The CDR3 nucleotides are TGTGCCAGCAGTGTAGGTCTAGCGGGGGAAAATGAGCAGTTCTTC. Looking up the rest from reference TRBV2 and TRBJ2-1 gives the full variable domain: EPEVTQTPSHQVTQMGQEVILRCVPISNHLYFYWYRQILGQKVEFLVSFYNNEISEKSEIFDDQFSVERPDGSNFTLKIRSTKLEDSAMYFCASSVGLAGENEQFFGPGTRLTVL.

V gene TRBV19 combines with J gene TRBJ1-5, with D unresolved. Trimming took off 3 bases at V and 4 bases at J, with 16 bases between the two ends. Per germline, CDR1 LNHDA and CDR2 SQIVND (reference sequence). The CDR3 runs 16 residues. In DNA, the CDR3 is TGTGCCAGTAGTATGTTCGGGCCCCGGGCAAATCAGCCCCAGCATTTT. Translation gives CASSMFGPRANQPQHF.

The V gene is TRBV10-3, the J gene TRBJ2-1; a weak D match, TRBD2 (5 bases). The CDR3 is 13 residues long. Germline assignment: CDR1 ENHRY and CDR2 SYGVKD. V gave up 6 bases and J gave up 2 bases, with 8 bases separating them. CDR3 coding DNA: TGTGCCATCAGACCGACTACCTACAATGAGCAGTTCTTC. Residues: CAIRPTTYNEQFF.

This clone was counted only a few times. This chain connects TRBV5-5 to TRBJ1-4, with no clear D. This CDR3 contains 12 residues. Germline V gene lookup returns CDR1 SGHKS and CDR2 YYEKEE (reference sequence). Between the trimmed V and J ends, which lost 4 bases and 2 bases, there was a span of 3 bases. The CDR3 region has the DNA TGTGCCAGCAGCGGGACTAATGAAAAACTGTTTTTT. This codes for CASSGTNEKLFF.

The chain couples TRBV19 to TRBJ1-1; TRBD1 is a possible D gene (5 bases). There are 15 residues in the CDR3. Germline CDR1 reads LNHDA; CDR2 reads SQIVND (reference sequence). V was trimmed by 5 bases and J by 4 bases, leaving 17 bases between them. In DNA form, the CDR3 reads TGTGCCAGTAGTGCCCGGGGCGCTAGGGTCACTGAAGCTTTCTTT. It encodes CASSARGARVTEAFF.

This chain links TRBV11-3 with TRBJ1-1; D ambiguous. The length of the CDR3 is 15 residues. V was trimmed by 5 bases and J by 0 bases, leaving 13 bases between them. Germline CDR1 is SGHNT and CDR2 is YENEEA. Here the CDR3 reads CASSQERSLNTEAFF. CDR3 DNA sequence: TGTGCCAGCAGCCAAGAAAGGTCCCTGAACACTGAAGCTTTCTTT.

The V and J genes are TRBV11-3 and TRBJ2-2; D is unclear. CDR3 length: 17 amino acids. Germline CDR1 reads SGHNT; CDR2 reads YENEEA. V was shortened by 4 bases and J by 0 bases, with 15 bases between the two germline ends. CDR3: CASSSQGNRANTGELFF. The CDR3 coding sequence is TGTGCCAGCAGCTCCCAAGGCAACCGTGCGAACACCGGGGAGCTGTTTTTT. Full variable domain (missing parts from reference TRBV11-3 and TRBJ2-2): EAGVVQSPRYKIIEKKQPVAFWCNPISGHNTLYWYLQNLGQGPELLIRYENEEAVDDSQLPKDRFSAERLKGVDSTLKIQPAELGDSAVYLCASSSQGNRANTGELFFGEGSRLTVL.

This chain joins TRBV4-1 and TRBJ1-1, with no clear D. Germline-derived CDR1 and CDR2 are MGHRA and YSYEKL. CDR3 length equals 15 residues. V dropped 0 bases and J dropped 1 base, with 9 bases sitting between them. The CDR3 sequence: CASSQEYSRNTEAFF. CDR3 DNA: TGCGCCAGCAGCCAAGAGTACAGCAGGAACACTGAAGCTTTCTTT.

This chain connects TRBV4-1 to TRBJ2-2, with 9 bases identical to TRBD2. This CDR3 region has 18 residues. CDR1 MGHRA and CDR2 YSYEKL come from the germline V gene. V dropped 0 bases and J dropped 5; count of bases not matched to a gene: 10. CDR3 DNA sequence: TGCGCCAGCAGCCAAGATCCTGCAGCGGGGGGTTCTACCGGGGAGCTGTTTTTT. Translating gives CASSQDPAAGGSTGELFF.

The chain employs TRBV9 and TRBJ2-5, with D unclear. V was clipped by 0 bases and J by 0 bases, with 6 bases between them. This CDR3 contains 14 residues. CDR1 and CDR2 from the germline V gene are SGDLS and YYNGEE. The CDR3: CASSVEVYQETQYF. The CDR3 nucleotides are TGTGCCAGCAGCGTAGAGGTGTACCAAGAGACCCAGTACTTC.

The chain has TRBV7-2 and TRBJ2-2, with no clear D. The CDR3 length is 15 residues. CDR1 is SGHTA, CDR2 FQGNSA, per germline. V was trimmed by 5 bases and J by 2 bases, leaving 12 bases between them. In DNA, the CDR3 is TGTGCCAGCAGCCTAAAAGGAAGAAACACCGGGGAGCTGTTTTTT. Amino acid sequence: CASSLKGRNTGELFF.